The rows below give T cell receptor beta chains drawn from one sample of a study of blood T cell repertoires in COVID-19. Produced via immunoSEQ multiplex PCR; TCRdb's table is partial and in-frame only. The table lists about 260,000 clones, approximately 89% of them singletons. The sample taken for sequencing was peripheral blood. These receptors were obtained from a woman between 70 and 85 years old with COVID-19, enrolled during active disease. CDR3s include the opening cysteine and the closing phenylalanine or tryptophan. Each record gives: J gene, D gene, clone size, V gene, CDR3 protein, CDR3 DNA. The D gene is left open where the match is weak. Expanded clones get a size class; other rows say once, few or many, or leave the size out.

TRBJ2-1 | TRBD2 | NA | TRBV18 | CASCPQRGSSYNEQFF | TGTGCCAGCTGCCCTCAGCGGGGGAGCTCCTACAATGAGCAGTTCTTC
TRBJ1-2 | NA | NA | TRBV12-3/TRBV12-4 | CASSLTGNYGYTF | TGTGCCAGCAGTTTAACAGGGAACTATGGCTACACCTTC
TRBJ2-1 | TRBD2 | NA | TRBV4-1 | CASSQTSGISYNEQFF | TGCGCCAGCAGCCAGACTAGCGGGATCTCCTACAATGAGCAGTTCTTC
TRBJ2-7 | TRBD1 | NA | TRBV5-4 | CASSFGTGGREQYF | TGTGCCAGCAGTTTCGGGACAGGGGGTCGCGAGCAGTACTTC
TRBJ1-5 | NA | few | TRBV6-6 | CASSALTEGNQPQHF | TGTGCCAGCAGTGCATTGACAGAAGGGAATCAGCCCCAGCATTTT
TRBJ2-7 | TRBD2 | NA | TRBV14 | CASSPERDTPSEQYF | TGTGCCAGCAGCCCGGAGCGGGATACCCCATCCGAGCAGTACTTC
TRBJ1-1 | TRBD1 | NA | TRBV30 | CAWKLQGAGTEAFF | TGTGCCTGGAAACTTCAGGGGGCCGGTACTGAAGCTTTCTTT
TRBJ2-3 | NA | NA | TRBV4-2 | CASSPPGTDTQYF | TGTGCCAGCAGCCCCCCCGGGACAGATACGCAGTATTTT
TRBJ2-1 | NA | NA | TRBV10-3 | CAISFLGPYNEQFF | TGTGCCATCAGCTTCTTGGGGCCCTACAATGAGCAGTTCTTC
TRBJ1-2 | TRBD1 | NA | TRBV6-4 | CASSDFRQGRVRGYTF | TGTGCCAGCAGTGACTTCCGACAGGGGAGGGTAAGAGGCTACACCTTC
TRBJ1-1 | TRBD1 | NA | TRBV5-1 | CASSTRQGVTEAFF | TGCGCCAGCAGCACCAGACAGGGCGTCACTGAAGCTTTCTTT
TRBJ1-1 | NA | NA | TRBV11-3 | CASSLQGDMNTEAFF | TGTGCCAGCAGCTTACAAGGAGATATGAACACTGAAGCTTTCTTT
TRBJ1-3 | TRBD1 | NA | TRBV30 | CAWTTGQGYGNTIYF | TGTGCCTGGACGACGGGACAGGGGTATGGAAACACCATATATTTT
TRBJ2-5 | TRBD2 | NA | TRBV5-6 | CASSSSTSGSLETQYF | TGTGCCAGCAGCTCCTCGACTAGCGGTTCGCTAGAGACCCAGTACTTC
TRBJ2-1 | TRBD2 | NA | TRBV14 | CASSQISGLAGGKYSYNEQFF | TGTGCCAGCAGCCAAATTAGTGGCCTAGCGGGAGGGAAATACTCCTACAATGAGCAGTTCTTC
TRBJ1-2 | NA | NA | TRBV19 | CASSIPRGFYGYTF | TGTGCCAGTAGTATCCCCAGGGGATTCTATGGCTACACCTTC
TRBJ1-2 | NA | NA | TRBV4-1 | CASSQDPSNYGYTF | TGCGCCAGCAGCCAAGATCCGTCCAACTATGGCTACACCTTC
TRBJ2-5 | NA | NA | TRBV29-1 | CSVEHTGGETQYF | TGCAGCGTTGAGCATACTGGCGGGGAGACCCAGTACTTC
TRBJ1-2 | TRBD1 | NA | TRBV6-5 | CASSRRGTGVYGYTF | TGTGCCAGCAGTCGTCGGGGGACAGGAGTATATGGCTACACCTTC
TRBJ1-1 | TRBD1 | NA | TRBV14 | CASSQREAGGKAFF | TGTGCCAGCAGCCAACGGGAGGCAGGGGGCAAAGCTTTCTTT
TRBJ2-1 | NA | NA | TRBV11-3 | CASSRRFDEQFF | TGTGCCAGCAGCCGCAGATTCGATGAGCAGTTCTTC
TRBJ2-1 | TRBD2 | few | TRBV5-4 | CASSLGGSSYNEQFF | TGTGCCAGCAGCTTGGGCGGGAGCTCCTACAATGAGCAGTTCTTC
TRBJ2-1 | TRBD2 | NA | TRBV19 | CASSIGSGGEQFF | TGTGCCAGTAGTATTGGTAGCGGGGGTGAGCAGTTCTTC
TRBJ2-7 | NA | NA | TRBV19 | CASSIRWQATTYEQYF | TGTGCCAGTAGTATCCGATGGCAGGCCACCACCTACGAGCAGTACTTC
TRBJ2-2 | NA | NA | TRBV11-3 | CASSPMGQTNTGELFF | TGTGCCAGCAGCCCAATGGGGCAGACGAACACCGGGGAGCTGTTTTTT
TRBJ2-3 | NA | NA | TRBV29-1 | CSVGGDSLSDTQYF | TGCAGCGTTGGGGGGGACAGTCTCTCAGATACGCAGTATTTT
TRBJ2-5 | TRBD1 | NA | TRBV5-4 | CASSSWTGAVETQYF | TGTGCCAGCAGCTCGTGGACAGGGGCGGTGGAGACCCAGTACTTC
TRBJ2-1 | NA | NA | TRBV4-1 | CASSQDQEASSYNEQFF | TGCGCCAGCAGCCAAGATCAGGAGGCCAGCTCCTACAATGAGCAGTTCTTC
TRBJ2-3 | TRBD2 | NA | TRBV27 | CASTGLDRNTQYF | TGTGCCAGCACGGGACTAGACCGAAATACGCAGTATTTT
TRBJ2-4 | NA | NA | TRBV20-1 | CSASDVNIQYF | TGCAGTGCTAGTGACGTAAACATTCAGTACTTC
TRBJ1-3 | NA | NA | TRBV6-5 | CASRLQGITGNTIYF | TGTGCCAGCAGATTACAGGGAATCACCGGAAACACCATATATTTT
TRBJ1-2 | TRBD1 | NA | TRBV19 | CASSLGTGNYGYTF | TGTGCCAGTAGCTTAGGGACAGGGAACTATGGCTACACCTTC
TRBJ2-7 | NA | NA | TRBV30 | CAWSVQGTQTSYEQYF | TGTGCCTGGAGTGTACAAGGGACTCAAACAAGCTACGAGCAGTACTTC
TRBJ1-1 | TRBD1 | NA | TRBV6-5 | CAGKTGGYTEAFF | TGTGCCGGCAAGACAGGGGGCTACACTGAAGCTTTCTTT
TRBJ2-3 | TRBD2 | NA | TRBV2 | CASSAAAGGVDTQYF | TGTGCCAGCAGTGCTGCAGCGGGGGGCGTGGATACGCAGTATTTT
TRBJ1-2 | NA | NA | TRBV7-2 | CASSLQSSNYGYTF | TGTGCCAGCAGCTTACAGTCATCTAACTATGGCTACACCTTC
TRBJ2-1 | NA | NA | TRBV5-7 | CASSLSLGLGEQFF | TGTGCCAGCAGCTTGTCACTAGGCCTAGGGGAGCAGTTCTTC